This T cell receptor (beta chain) is from a study of T cells after yellow fever vaccination. The study's findings and limits: Bulk-population clonotypes that are abundant could appear as contaminants in FACS-sorted repertoires.

From the 5' RACE reads, TCRdb called clonotypes with MiXCR, one entry per CDR3 protein. The sample holds roughly 320,000 distinct CDR3 sequences, about 10% seen once. This clonotype was detected a few times. Antigen unknown. Germline CDR1 and CDR2: SGHVS and FQNEAQ. Trimming took off 5 bases at V and 1 base at J, with 11 bases between the two ends. This CDR3 contains 15 residues. The rearrangement uses TRBV7-8 and TRBJ2-2, with a possible D match to TRBD1 (6 bases). Here the sequenced sample was CD4+ T cells sorted from PBMCs, taken 45 days after the yellow fever booster vaccination. This TCR derives from a man aged 18-30 years who received the YFV17D yellow fever vaccine. CDR3: CASSHDRQNTGELFF. The DNA of the CDR3 is TGTGCCAGCAGCCACGACAGGCAGAACACCGGGGAGCTGTTTTTT.